This T cell receptor beta chain appears in the sequencing data of a study of PD-L1 blockade in urothelial cancer. Profiling relied on immunoSEQ multiplex PCR, and the TCRdb table lists in-frame clones only, not all of them. The table has 95,000 to 150,000 clones, about 84% seen once. Time point of the sample: peripheral blood 6 weeks after treatment start. The sample here was PBMCs, taken around atezolizumab (anti-PD-L1) treatment. The sequence came from a man aged 50 or older with urothelial cancer.

Here the CDR3 reads CASTDRGRISQETQYF. The CDR3 DNA reads as TGTGCCAGCACCGACAGGGGGCGTATCAGCCAAGAGACCCAGTACTTC. The chain combines TRBV2 with TRBJ2-5; 10 bases agree with TRBD1. The junction had 9 bases not matched to a gene; V was cut back by 7 bases and J by 1 base. Germline V lookup: CDR1 SNHLY, CDR2 FYNNEI. This CDR3 has 16 amino acids.